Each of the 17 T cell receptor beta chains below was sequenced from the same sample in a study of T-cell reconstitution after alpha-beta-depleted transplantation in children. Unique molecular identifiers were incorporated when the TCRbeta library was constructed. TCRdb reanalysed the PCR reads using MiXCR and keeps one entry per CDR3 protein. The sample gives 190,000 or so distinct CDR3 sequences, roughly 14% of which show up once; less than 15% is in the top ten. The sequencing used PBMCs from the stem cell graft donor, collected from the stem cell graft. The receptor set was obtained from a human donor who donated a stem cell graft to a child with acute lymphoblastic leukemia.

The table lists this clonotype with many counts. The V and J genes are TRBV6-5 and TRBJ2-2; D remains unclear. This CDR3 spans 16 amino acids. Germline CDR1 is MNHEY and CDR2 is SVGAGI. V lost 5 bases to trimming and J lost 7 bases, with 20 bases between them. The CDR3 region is CASSTDGLGRHGELFF. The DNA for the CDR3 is TGTGCCAGCAGTACGGACGGTTTAGGGCGTCACGGGGAGCTGTTTTTT.

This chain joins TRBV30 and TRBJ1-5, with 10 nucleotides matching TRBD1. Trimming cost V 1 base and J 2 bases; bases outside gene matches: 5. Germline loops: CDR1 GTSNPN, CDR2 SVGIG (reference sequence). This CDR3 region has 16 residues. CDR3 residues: CAWSGDRGTGNQPQHF. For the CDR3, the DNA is TGTGCCTGGAGTGGGGACAGGGGCACGGGCAATCAGCCCCAGCATTTT.

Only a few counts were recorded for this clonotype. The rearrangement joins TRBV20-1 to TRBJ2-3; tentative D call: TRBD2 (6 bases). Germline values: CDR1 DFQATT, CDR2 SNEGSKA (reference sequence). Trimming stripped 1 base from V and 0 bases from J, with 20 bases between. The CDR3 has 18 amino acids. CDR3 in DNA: TGCAGTGCTAGAGTTACCCCCTTAGCGGCCGCTAGCACAGATACGCAGTATTTT. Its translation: CSARVTPLAAASTDTQYF.

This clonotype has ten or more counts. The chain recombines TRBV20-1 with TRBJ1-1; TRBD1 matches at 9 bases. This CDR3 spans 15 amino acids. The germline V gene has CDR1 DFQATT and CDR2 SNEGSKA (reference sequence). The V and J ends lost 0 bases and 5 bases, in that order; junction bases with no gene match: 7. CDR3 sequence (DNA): TGCAGTGCTAGAGATGTGGGACAGGGAAAGACTGAAGCTTTCTTT. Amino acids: CSARDVGQGKTEAFF.

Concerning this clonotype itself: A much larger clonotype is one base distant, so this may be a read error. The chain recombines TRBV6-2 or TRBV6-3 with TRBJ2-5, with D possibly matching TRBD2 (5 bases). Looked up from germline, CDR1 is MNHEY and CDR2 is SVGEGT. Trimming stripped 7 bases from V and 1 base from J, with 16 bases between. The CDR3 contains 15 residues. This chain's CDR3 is CASIPGSGIQETQYF. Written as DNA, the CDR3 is TGTGCCAGCATCCCGGGGTCAGGCATCCAAGAGACCCAGTACTTC.

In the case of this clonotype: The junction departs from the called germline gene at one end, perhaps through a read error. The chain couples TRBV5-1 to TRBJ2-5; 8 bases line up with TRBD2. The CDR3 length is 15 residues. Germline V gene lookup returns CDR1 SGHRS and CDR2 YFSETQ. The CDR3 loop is CASRVSAGEEETHYF. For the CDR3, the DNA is TGCGCCAGCCGGGTCTCAGCGGGAGAGGAAGAGACCCATTACTTC.

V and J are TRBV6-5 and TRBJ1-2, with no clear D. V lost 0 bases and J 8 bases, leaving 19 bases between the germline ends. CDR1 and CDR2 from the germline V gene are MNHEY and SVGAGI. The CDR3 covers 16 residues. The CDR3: CASSYSRSLPLRGYTF. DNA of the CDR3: TGTGCCAGCAGTTACTCCCGGAGTCTCCCGCTAAGGGGCTACACCTTC.

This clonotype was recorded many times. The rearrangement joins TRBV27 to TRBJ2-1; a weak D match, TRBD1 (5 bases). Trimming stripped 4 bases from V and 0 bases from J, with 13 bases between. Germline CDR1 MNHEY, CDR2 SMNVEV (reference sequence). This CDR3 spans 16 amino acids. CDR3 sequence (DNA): TGTGCCAGCAGTTACGGACAACCGTACTCCTACAATGAGCAGTTCTTC. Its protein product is CASSYGQPYSYNEQFF.

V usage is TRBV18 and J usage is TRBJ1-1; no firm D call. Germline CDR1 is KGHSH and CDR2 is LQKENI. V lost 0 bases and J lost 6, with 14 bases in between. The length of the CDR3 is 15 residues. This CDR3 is CASSPPAGEAAEAFF. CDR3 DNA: TGTGCCAGCTCACCACCCGCAGGCGAGGCGGCTGAAGCTTTCTTT.

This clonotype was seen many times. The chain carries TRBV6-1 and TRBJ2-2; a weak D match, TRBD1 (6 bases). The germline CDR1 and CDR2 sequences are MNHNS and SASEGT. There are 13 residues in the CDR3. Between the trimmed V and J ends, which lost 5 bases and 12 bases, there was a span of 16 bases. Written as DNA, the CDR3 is TGTGCCAGCAGTCAAAACCGGGACAAGAAGCTGTTTTTT. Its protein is CASSQNRDKKLFF.

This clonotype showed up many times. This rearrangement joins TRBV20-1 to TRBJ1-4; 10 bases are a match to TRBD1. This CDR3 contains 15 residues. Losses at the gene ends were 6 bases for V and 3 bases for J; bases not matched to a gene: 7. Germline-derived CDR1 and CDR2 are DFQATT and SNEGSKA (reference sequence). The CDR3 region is CSAARDRGPNEKLFF. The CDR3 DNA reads TGCAGTGCCGCCCGGGACAGGGGCCCTAATGAAAAACTGTTTTTT.

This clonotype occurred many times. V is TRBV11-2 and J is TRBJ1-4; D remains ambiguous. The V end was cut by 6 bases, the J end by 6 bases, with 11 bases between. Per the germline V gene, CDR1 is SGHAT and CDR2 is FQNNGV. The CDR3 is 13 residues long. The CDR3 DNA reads TGTGCCAGCAGTAGTGACCGTCATGAAAAACTGTTTTTT. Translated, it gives CASSSDRHEKLFF.

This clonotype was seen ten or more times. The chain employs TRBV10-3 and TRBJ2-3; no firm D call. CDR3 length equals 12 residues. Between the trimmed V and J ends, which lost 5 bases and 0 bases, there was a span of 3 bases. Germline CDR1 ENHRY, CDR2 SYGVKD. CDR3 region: CAISYSTDTQYF. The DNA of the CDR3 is TGTGCCATCAGTTACAGCACAGATACGCAGTATTTT.

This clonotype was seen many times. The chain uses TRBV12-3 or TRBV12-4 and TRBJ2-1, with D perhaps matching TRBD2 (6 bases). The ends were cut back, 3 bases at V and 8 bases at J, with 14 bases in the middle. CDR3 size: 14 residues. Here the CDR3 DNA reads TGTGCCAGCAGTTTCTCGGGGGAGAGGGATGAGCAGTTCTTC. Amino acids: CASSFSGERDEQFF.

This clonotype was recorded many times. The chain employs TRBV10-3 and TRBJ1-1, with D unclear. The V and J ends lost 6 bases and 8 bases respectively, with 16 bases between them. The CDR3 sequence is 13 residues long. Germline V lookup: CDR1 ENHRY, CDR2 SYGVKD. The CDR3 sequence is CAIRTTLSAEAFF. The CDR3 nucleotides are TGTGCCATCAGGACAACATTATCCGCCGAAGCTTTCTTT.

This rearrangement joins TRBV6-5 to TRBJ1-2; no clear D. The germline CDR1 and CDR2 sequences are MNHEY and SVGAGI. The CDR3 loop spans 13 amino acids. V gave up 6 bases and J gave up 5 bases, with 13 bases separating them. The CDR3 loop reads CASRGKDSYGYTF. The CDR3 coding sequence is TGTGCCAGCAGGGGGAAGGATTCATATGGCTACACCTTC.

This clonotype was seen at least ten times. The CDR3 DNA reads as TGTGCCAGCTCACGACCGGGCGAGACCCAGTACTTC. As protein: CASSRPGETQYF. The chain combines TRBV18 with TRBJ2-5, with D unresolved. V dropped 4 bases and J dropped 5 bases, with 8 bases sitting between them. Per germline, CDR1 KGHSH and CDR2 LQKENI. The length of the CDR3 is 12 residues.